This T cell receptor (beta chain) is drawn from a study of cytomegalovirus exposure and HLA in healthy donors. Points from the study as a whole: In vitro experiments confirmed that three CMV-associated chains were specific for CMV antigens.

Germline-derived CDR1 and CDR2 are SGDLS and YYNGEE. The CDR3 length is 17 residues. Trimming cost V 2 bases and J 0 bases, with 15 bases left between them. A note on this clone: The antigen remains undetermined.

Generated by immunoSEQ multiplex PCR, the TCRdb table keeps only in-frame clones and is missing some. The table has about 180,000 clones, more than 75% seen once. The rearrangement links TRBV9 to TRBJ1-3; TRBD1 is a possible D gene (5 bases). Source material: PBMCs. The TCR sequence derives from a man younger than 30 in good health and CMV-seropositive. CDR3 in amino acids: CASSVGGSPFSGNTIYF. The CDR3 coding sequence is TGTGCCAGCAGCGTCGGGGGGAGCCCATTCTCTGGAAACACCATATATTTT.